This TCR beta chain appears in the sequencing data of a study of blood T cell repertoires in COVID-19. Study at large: From the United States, Italy and Spain came samples of acute and convalescent COVID-19.

Source study methods: Quantification of nucleated cells was approximated via reference gene primer amplification. This table comes from immunoSEQ multiplex PCR, and its TCRdb copy is limited to in-frame clones, with some not included. The V and J calls and clone size come from that table; D and trimming were worked out from the DNA. Counted here are under 200,000 clones, approximately 90% occurring once; the ten biggest clones make up approximately 0.48%. The source of this sequence is a man between 50 and 59 years old with acute or convalescent COVID-19. The sequenced sample was peripheral blood.

CDR3: CASRSSREQFF. The CDR3 nucleotides are TGTGCCAGCAGGTCGAGCCGCGAGCAGTTCTTC. J is TRBJ2-1 and V is TRBV6-5; D gene ambiguous. Germline loops: CDR1 MNHEY, CDR2 SVGAGI. The V and J ends lost 6 bases and 10 bases respectively, with 10 bases between them. This CDR3 has 11 amino acids.